The 16 T cell receptor beta chains in this list originate from one sample, sequenced in a study of T cell responses to AZD1222 COVID-19 vaccine. Here immunoSEQ multiplex PCR was the method, and the copy in TCRdb shows in-frame clones only, minus some. The table has 80,000 to 100,000 clones, roughly nine tenths seen once. Sequencing used peripheral blood, obtained 28 days after the second AZD1222 dose. These receptors were obtained from an adult who received the AZD1222 COVID-19 vaccine.

This rearrangement joins TRBV19 to TRBJ2-3, with a possible D match to TRBD1 (5 bases). This CDR3 spans 14 amino acids. Germline V gene lookup returns CDR1 LNHDA and CDR2 SQIVND (reference sequence). V was shortened by 3 bases and J by 6 bases, with 13 bases between the two germline ends. Here the CDR3 DNA reads TGTGCCAGTAGTATCCAGGGTTTAATGGATACGCAGTATTTT. Its protein is CASSIQGLMDTQYF. Full variable domain (outside the CDR3, taken from reference TRBV19 and TRBJ2-3): DGGITQSPKYLFRKEGQNVTLSCEQNLNHDAMYWYRQDPGQGLRLIYYSQIVNDFQKGDIAEGYSVSREKKESFPLTVTSAQKNPTAFYLCASSIQGLMDTQYFGPGTRLTVL.

CDR3 sequence (DNA): TGTGCCAGCAGCCCCTTCCCCGGGACTACGAACACCGGGGAGCTGTTTTTT. Translating it yields CASSPFPGTTNTGELFF. This chain joins TRBV9 and TRBJ2-2; 7 bases fit TRBD2. V lost 4 bases to trimming and J lost 0 bases; unmatched junction nucleotides: 9. CDR3 size: 17 residues. CDR1 and CDR2 (germline): SGDLS, YYNGEE.

J is TRBJ1-2 and V is TRBV30, with D unclear. Germline assignment: CDR1 GTSNPN and CDR2 SVGIG (reference sequence). This CDR3 has 12 amino acids. Between the trimmed V and J ends, which lost 3 bases and 8 bases, there was a span of 13 bases. The DNA for the CDR3 is TGTGCCTGGAGAATAGGGATTGAAGGCTACACCTTC. Its translation: CAWRIGIEGYTF.

The J gene is TRBJ2-2, the V gene TRBV6-5; no firm D call. Germline CDR1 reads MNHEY; CDR2 reads SVGAGI. V lost 5 bases and J lost 7, with 14 bases in between. The length of the CDR3 is 14 residues. CDR3 sequence (DNA): TGTGCCAGCAGTATGGAGAGGCTCAGCGGGGAGCTGTTTTTT. Its protein is CASSMERLSGELFF.

The chain has TRBV24-1 and TRBJ2-5, with D possibly matching TRBD1 (5 bases). The germline V gene encodes CDR1 KGHDR and CDR2 SFDVKD. V shed 4 bases and J shed 0 bases, with 11 bases lying between them. The CDR3 loop spans 15 amino acids. The CDR3 loop is CATSDSDMDQETQYF. The CDR3 DNA follows: TGTGCCACCAGTGACTCGGACATGGACCAAGAGACCCAGTACTTC.

The chain is built from TRBV11-2 and TRBJ2-2; 8 bases align to TRBD1. CDR3 length equals 16 residues. The V gene end was trimmed by 5 bases and the J gene end by 0 bases; junction bases not matched to a gene: 5. Germline CDR1 SGHAT, CDR2 FQNNGV. In DNA, the CDR3 is TGTGCCAGCAGCCAGGGGGCAGTGGCGAACACCGGGGAGCTGTTTTTT. Its translation: CASSQGAVANTGELFF. The full variable domain, its missing parts supplied by reference TRBV11-2 and TRBJ2-2, is EAGVAQSPRYKIIEKRQSVAFWCNPISGHATLYWYQQILGQGPKLLIQFQNNGVVDDSQLPKDRFSAERLKGVDSTLKIQPAKLEDSAVYLCASSQGAVANTGELFFGEGSRLTVL.

This clone has only a few counts. This sequence joins TRBV6-6 and TRBJ2-2; 9 bases fit TRBD1. This CDR3 has 17 amino acids. V lost 5 bases, J lost 4 bases, and 11 bases stayed unmatched. In germline, CDR1 is MNHNY, CDR2 SVGAGI (reference sequence). CDR3 in amino acids: CASSPITGTGFTGELFF. Written as DNA, the CDR3 is TGTGCCAGCAGTCCGATTACCGGGACAGGGTTCACCGGGGAGCTGTTTTTT.

This chain links TRBV9 with TRBJ1-1; 9 bases fit TRBD1. This CDR3 has 12 amino acids. V shed 4 bases, J shed 11 bases, and the junction held 6 bases outside the gene matches. Per the germline V gene, CDR1 is SGDLS and CDR2 is YYNGEE. CDR3 DNA: TGTGCCAGCAGCCCCGGGACAGGGCGCGCTTTCTTT. Protein product: CASSPGTGRAFF.

The chain combines TRBV19 with TRBJ2-7; 7 bases line up with TRBD1. The germline CDR1 and CDR2 sequences are LNHDA and SQIVND (reference sequence). This CDR3 has 14 residues. J was trimmed by 2 bases and V by 4 bases; bases with no gene match: 5. CDR3 sequence (DNA): TGTGCCAGTAGTACGACAGGGCTTACCTACGAGCAGTACTTC. As protein: CASSTTGLTYEQYF. Filled out from reference TRBV19 and TRBJ2-7, the complete variable domain reads DGGITQSPKYLFRKEGQNVTLSCEQNLNHDAMYWYRQDPGQGLRLIYYSQIVNDFQKGDIAEGYSVSREKKESFPLTVTSAQKNPTAFYLCASSTTGLTYEQYFGPGTRLTVT.

The rearrangement links TRBV2 to TRBJ2-5, with 7 bases lining up with TRBD2. Per germline, CDR1 SNHLY and CDR2 FYNNEI. The CDR3 contains 14 residues. Trimming at V came to 5 bases and at J to 4 bases, leaving 7 bases not matched to a gene. CDR3 in DNA: TGTGCCAGCAGTAGTCGGGGGGTTTTAGAGACCCAGTACTTC. Amino acid sequence: CASSSRGVLETQYF.

CDR3 nucleotides: TGTGCCAGCAGTTACCGGGACAGGGGCCCCGGGGAGCAGTACTTC. It yields the protein CASSYRDRGPGEQYF. The chain combines TRBV6-5 with TRBJ2-7, with 10 bases that match TRBD1. Per the germline V gene, CDR1 is MNHEY and CDR2 is SVGAGI. The CDR3 totals 15 residues. V shed 2 bases and J 7 bases; nucleotides not matched to a gene: 8.

This chain links TRBV28 with TRBJ1-4; D unresolved. V lost 3 bases and J 2 bases, leaving 13 bases between the germline ends. CDR1 MDHEN and CDR2 SYDVKM come from the germline V gene. The CDR3 is 16 amino acids. The CDR3 region has the DNA TGTGCCAGCAGTTTCGGGTGGACTGGTACTAATGAAAAACTGTTTTTT. Encoded protein: CASSFGWTGTNEKLFF.

The chain uses TRBV5-4 and TRBJ1-5; TRBD1 might be the D (5 bases). Trimming removed 5 bases at V and 2 bases at J, with 11 bases between. Germline assignment: CDR1 SGHNT and CDR2 YYREEE (reference sequence). The CDR3 covers 14 residues. CDR3: CASSDGGGNQPQHF. DNA for the CDR3: TGTGCCAGCAGTGACGGAGGGGGCAATCAGCCCCAGCATTTT.

V usage is TRBV30 and J usage is TRBJ2-1; TRBD1 is a possible D gene (6 bases). V was pared by 0 bases and J by 0 bases, with 6 bases between. Looked up from germline, CDR1 is GTSNPN and CDR2 is SVGIG (reference sequence). This CDR3 has 14 residues. DNA of the CDR3: TGTGCCTGGAGTGTAGGGGGCTCCTACAATGAGCAGTTCTTC. Translating gives CAWSVGGSYNEQFF.

The chain joins TRBV3-1 (or the pseudogene TRBV3-2) to TRBJ1-3; possibly TRBD1 for D (5 bases). The germline V gene has CDR1 LGHDT and CDR2 YNNKEL (reference sequence). The V and J ends lost 0 bases and 0 bases respectively, with 12 bases between them. The CDR3 covers 17 residues. CDR3 region: CASSQDSTGVSGNTIYF. The CDR3 DNA is TGTGCCAGCAGCCAAGATTCCACAGGAGTCTCTGGAAACACCATATATTTT.

This clone was observed a single time. The gene calls are TRBV5-1 and TRBJ2-1; the match to TRBD2 covers 12 bases. Looked up from germline, CDR1 is SGHRS and CDR2 is YFSETQ. Trimming took 2 bases from V and 2 from J; bases not matched to a gene: 2. This CDR3 is 16 amino acids long. The CDR3 DNA reads as TGCGCCAGCAGCTTTGGACTAGCGGGGACCTACAATGAGCAGTTCTTC. It yields the protein CASSFGLAGTYNEQFF.